This paragraph covers one TCR beta chain sequence. This clonotype was detected many times. Its cognate antigen has yet to be identified. Base qualities are not at hand, and no much larger clone is one base apart. The sample was run on an Illumina HiSeq 2500. Quantitative 5'-RACE with molecular barcodes was used to prepare TCR beta libraries. In the authors' own workflow: A new computational method based on a probabilistic model of VDJ rearrangement was used to identify disease-linked TCR variants. The raw public reads went through TCRdb reprocessing: fastp at Q25, MiXCR clone calling, in-frame beta chains kept. Each CDR3 protein appears once, grouped with its most common genes and DNA. These V and J calls are TCRdb output, not the study's own analysis. The sample table lists roughly 280,000 distinct CDR3 sequences, over 15% of them with a count of one. The biggest ten clones account for roughly 8% of the sample.

The V end loses 4 bases and the J end loses 2 bases, and a stretch of 17 bases separates them. The CDR3, cysteine through phenylalanine, is 15 amino acids long. Kept here is only the CDR3 DNA, which spans 45 bases and is read in frame from base 1. CDR1 and CDR2, per the germline V gene (reference sequence), are DFQATT and SNEGSKA. This specimen belongs to a study of CD8 T cells in ankylosing spondylitis (dated by TCRdb to 2015 to 2018). About the study as a whole: To find TCR variants linked to disease, the study profiled T cell receptor beta repertoires in ankylosing spondylitis patients and healthy donors. The full study cohort was made up of about 24 ankylosing spondylitis patients and 108 healthy donors. Peripheral blood was sampled, and synovial fluid was also collected from ankylosing spondylitis patients.

The full study reports these points: Some motif variants had previously been reported in the synovial fluid and blood of reactive arthritis patients, which suggests shared mechanisms of disease initiation. The disease-linked clones were reported as significantly enriched in matched synovial fluid samples from ankylosing spondylitis patients. A CD8+ phenotype was shown by the disease-linked clones, which were found at relatively low frequencies in peripheral blood. Blood from ankylosing spondylitis patients appeared to be characterized by a TCR beta motif made up of under 10 highly homologous amino acid variants.

Sequenced sample: blood, either unsorted or a sorted T cell fraction (not recorded which). The V and J segments used are TRBV20-1 and TRBJ2-5; TRBD2 could be the D gene, as 5 bases match. This TCR derives from a male donor with ankylosing spondylitis or in good health (not recorded which). Read as DNA, the sequence is TGCAGTGCTAAAAAGTCCGGGGTGCCGCAAGAGACCCAGTACTTC. Its translation reads: CSAKKSGVPQETQYF.